The rows below give T cell receptor beta chains drawn from one sample of a study of Ad26.COV2.S vaccination and SARS-CoV-2 variants. Some clones are missing from TCRdb's copy, which holds only in-frame ones; the method was immunoSEQ multiplex PCR. The sample carries 380,000 or so clones, approximately 83% recorded once. The sequences come from peripheral blood, collected in a trial of Ad26.COV2.S vaccine versus placebo. These TCRs come from a person between 18 and 65 years old who received the Ad26.COV2.S COVID-19 vaccine or a placebo. CDR3s include the opening cysteine and the closing phenylalanine or tryptophan. A D gene is named only where the DNA matches it firmly. The size field is filled for only some rows; it gives once, few, many or a size class.

j_call d_call v_call clone_size cdr3_nt cdr3_aa
TRBJ2-7 TRBD1 TRBV7-2 . TGTGCCAGCAGCTTTACAGGGGGCTTTAACGAGCAGTACTTC CASSFTGGFNEQYF
TRBJ1-2 TRBD1 TRBV28 . TGTGCCATCAACAGGGGGCGCCTTGGCTACACCTTC CAINRGRLGYTF
TRBJ1-4 . TRBV24-1 . TGTGCCACCAGTGATTCGTTGGGGAGGGTGTTTTTT CATSDSLGRVFF
TRBJ1-2 . TRBV6-5 . TGTGCCAGCAGAAGCCCCCCCTATGGCTACACCTTC CASRSPPYGYTF
TRBJ2-2 TRBD1 TRBV9 . TGTGCCAGCCAGGGGGATGGAAACACCGGGGAGCTGTTTTTT CASQGDGNTGELFF
TRBJ2-2 TRBD2 TRBV6-6 . TGTGCCAGCAGTTACCGTAGCGGGAGAGACACCGGGGAGCTGTTTTTT CASSYRSGRDTGELFF
TRBJ2-3 . TRBV2 . TGTGCCAGCAGTGATTCCGGGGCGAGCACAGATACGCAGTATTTT CASSDSGASTDTQYF
TRBJ1-2 . TRBV7-2 . TGTGCCAGCAGCTTAGTTGGGGGAGGAGTCAACTATGGCTACACCTTC CASSLVGGGVNYGYTF
TRBJ2-7 . TRBV28 . TGTGCCAGCAGTCAAGCTCGACAAGCGCGAGAGCAGTACTTC CASSQARQAREQYF
TRBJ1-1 . TRBV7-9 . TGTGCCAGCAGCTTAGAGTACCCTAACACTGAAGCTTTCTTT CASSLEYPNTEAFF
TRBJ2-1 TRBD1 TRBV18 . TGTGCCAGCTCACCAAGGACAGGGTGGGGCAATGAGCAGTTCTTC CASSPRTGWGNEQFF
TRBJ2-7 . TRBV5-1 . TGCGCCAGCAGCTGGGGCCTAGGACCAAACCACGAGCAGTACTTC CASSWGLGPNHEQYF
TRBJ2-7 . TRBV5-1 . TGCGCCAGCAGGGAGGGAGTAATGTACGAGCAGTACTTC CASREGVMYEQYF
TRBJ2-7 . TRBV10-3 . TGTGCCATCAGTGGAGAGACGACATCCTACGAGCAGTACTTC CAISGETTSYEQYF
TRBJ1-3 . TRBV4-1 . TGCGCCAGCAGCCAAGACGGGAGTCACTCTGGAAACACCATATATTTT CASSQDGSHSGNTIYF
TRBJ2-1 TRBD2 TRBV7-3 . TGTGCCAGCAGCTTTGGACTAGCGGGAATAGGTGAGCAGTTCTTC CASSFGLAGIGEQFF
TRBJ2-1 . TRBV10-2 few TGCGCCAGCAGTTTTCTCGATATCTCCTACAATGAGCAGTTCTTC CASSFLDISYNEQFF
TRBJ2-2 . TRBV5-1 . TGCGCCAGCAGCTTGAGCGCGGCTGACACCGGGGAGCTGTTTTTT CASSLSAADTGELFF
TRBJ1-3 . TRBV7-6 . TGTGCCAGCAGCTGGGATATCACCTCTGGAAACACCATATATTTT CASSWDITSGNTIYF
TRBJ2-2 . TRBV9 . TGTGCCAGCAGCTCACCAGGGGACACCGGGGAGCTGTTTTTT CASSSPGDTGELFF
TRBJ2-1 . TRBV11-3 . TGTGCCAGCAGCTTGATGAGCTCCTACAATGAGCAGTTCTTC CASSLMSSYNEQFF
TRBJ2-7 TRBD2 TRBV29-1 . TGCAGCGTCCTACTAGCGGGAGCCTACGAGCAGTACTTC CSVLLAGAYEQYF
TRBJ2-7 . TRBV15 . TGTGCCACCAGCAGAGGAGGGTCGAAGTGGCAGTACTTC CATSRGGSKWQYF
TRBJ1-6 . TRBV7-9 . TGTGCCAGCAGATTTGTAGGTCAAGGGCATAATTCACCCCTCCACTTT CASRFVGQGHNSPLHF
TRBJ2-2 TRBD2 TRBV5-1 . TGCGCCAACCAGGGACTAGCGGAGAACACCGGGGAGCTGTTTTTT CANQGLAENTGELFF
TRBJ1-2 TRBD1 TRBV18 once TGTGCCAGCTCACCACCCCCCCTGGACAGGGGTTTTTTTCTGGGCTATGGCTACACCTTC CASSPPPLDRGFFLGYGYTF
TRBJ1-3 . TRBV11-2 . TGTGCCAGCAGCCTCTCGACCACCAGGACAGCTGGAAACACCATATATTTT CASSLSTTRTAGNTIYF
TRBJ2-3 TRBD2 TRBV29-1 . TGCAGCGTTGATACGGGGAGGGCCACAGATACGCAGTATTTT CSVDTGRATDTQYF
TRBJ2-3 TRBD2 TRBV28 . TGTGCCAGCAGTTCCGGGACTAGATCTGACACAGATACGCAGTATTTT CASSSGTRSDTDTQYF
TRBJ2-7 TRBD1 TRBV9 . TGTGCCAGCAGCGCTGACAGGGCGTCCTACGAGCAGTACTTC CASSADRASYEQYF